One sample yielded the 4 T cell receptor beta chains listed below, sequenced in a study of PD-1 blockade in classical Hodgkin lymphoma. No patient escaped relapse after autologous stem cell transplantation, and brentuximab vedotin exposure varied. Produced via immunoSEQ multiplex PCR; TCRdb's table is partial and in-frame only. The data contain about 30,000 clones, about 76% of them singletons. The sample in question was peripheral blood mononuclear cells (PBMCs), obtained before the second cycle of nivolumab. These receptors came from a human donor with classical Hodgkin lymphoma.

The chain links TRBV13 to TRBJ2-7; TRBD2 matches 10 bases. The germline CDR1 and CDR2 sequences are PRHDT and FYEKMQ (reference sequence). Trimming removed 3 bases from V and 3 bases from J; junction bases left unmatched: 5. This CDR3 spans 15 amino acids. The CDR3 region is CASSFLAGGYYEQYF. The DNA for the CDR3 is TGTGCCAGCAGCTTTTTAGCGGGGGGATACTACGAGCAGTACTTC.

The chain has TRBV19 and TRBJ1-3; 9 nucleotides match TRBD1. Germline CDR1 reads LNHDA; CDR2 reads SQIVND (reference sequence). V dropped 6 bases and J dropped 0; count of bases not matched to a gene: 6. The CDR3 has 16 amino acids. The CDR3 region is CASRTGGQSSGNTIYF. DNA for the CDR3: TGTGCCAGTAGAACAGGGGGCCAATCCTCTGGAAACACCATATATTTT. Filled out from reference TRBV19 and TRBJ1-3, the complete variable domain reads DGGITQSPKYLFRKEGQNVTLSCEQNLNHDAMYWYRQDPGQGLRLIYYSQIVNDFQKGDIAEGYSVSREKKESFPLTVTSAQKNPTAFYLCASRTGGQSSGNTIYFGEGSWLTVV.

This clone was observed a handful of times. The J gene is TRBJ2-7, the V gene TRBV5-4; the D call may be TRBD1 or TRBD2 (5 bases each). The CDR3 sequence is 14 residues long. Germline values: CDR1 SGHNT, CDR2 YYREEE (reference sequence). Trimming took 2 bases from V and 6 from J, leaving 15 bases between them. Here the CDR3 reads CASSLLGVSGEQYF. The CDR3 DNA is TGTGCCAGCAGCTTATTGGGGGTCTCCGGCGAGCAGTACTTC.

The chain uses TRBV18 and TRBJ2-3; possibly TRBD1 or TRBD2 for D (5 bases each). CDR3 length: 13 amino acids. Looked up from germline, CDR1 is KGHSH and CDR2 is LQKENI. V was shortened by 2 bases and J by 6 bases, with 9 bases between the two germline ends. The DNA for the CDR3 is TGTGCCAGCTCACCAACCAGGGAGGATACGCAGTATTTT. It codes for CASSPTREDTQYF.